This T cell receptor beta chain was recovered during a study of Graves' ophthalmopathy and Graves' hyperthyroidism. RNA transcripts were the source from which TCR beta CDR3 regions were amplified. Scientists carried out first-round RT-PCR using HTBI primers and then a second-round multiplex PCR. TCRdb reprocessed the multiplex PCR reads via MiXCR and lists one record per CDR3 protein. The sample contains about 600,000 distinct CDR3 sequences, 35% to 40% of which appear only once. The CDR3 length is 15 residues. The V end lost 6 bases, the J end lost 1 base, and 15 bases lay between the germline ends. Many counts were recorded for this clonotype. Reliance was placed on clinical symptoms, serum thyroxine, TRAb, thyroid ultrasound and orbital computed tomography for diagnosis.

Sequencing was done on a sample of peripheral blood or thyroid tissue (not recorded which). V usage is TRBV12-3 or TRBV12-4 and J usage is TRBJ1-1; D remains unclear. The source of this sequence is an adult man with Graves' hyperthyroidism. In DNA form, the CDR3 reads TGTGCCAGCAGCCCGACCCCGGGGAGGAACACTGAAGCTTTCTTT. This translates into CASSPTPGRNTEAFF.